The clone carrying this T cell receptor beta chain turned up a few times. Its antigen is as yet unknown. Germline V gene sequence: CDR1 LGHNA, CDR2 YNFKEQ. This CDR3 is built from 14 residues. V trimming: 1 base; J trimming: 5 bases; junction bases outside the gene matches: 4. TCRdb re-called the reads with MiXCR, one entry per CDR3 protein. The data hold fewer than 850,000 distinct CDR3 sequences, with under 35% observed a single time. This specimen comes from a study of T cell repertoires in cytomegalovirus infection. Study in general: Through public TCR beta signatures, both CMV infection and matching HLA type were indicated. Notes on the study in general: Public TCR beta family frequency separated CMV-and-HLA carriers, including in an independent cohort. CMV-specific TCR beta clonotypes restricted by HLA-C were the ones dominating the ex vivo response.

Sequences were derived from cultured CD8+ T cells from PBMCs, sampled from culture after CMV antigen stimulation. The chain recombines TRBV4-2 with TRBJ2-5, with 7 positions matching TRBD2. The receptor was derived from a human donor in good health (CMV status not recorded). Some clones in this sample may be carry-over from other donors' samples. CDR3 protein: CASSQGLGGETQYF. The CDR3 DNA follows: TGTGCCAGCAGCCAAGGATTGGGGGGGGAGACCCAGTACTTC.